The entry that follows covers one TCR beta chain sequence. Its target antigen remains unknown. No quality values exist for individual bases; no much larger clone is one base distant. The data were obtained in a study of shared clonotypes between healthy human individuals (dated by TCRdb to 2019 to 2021). A note on the overall study: The cohort comprised a couple of women and a few men aged 18 to 49 years. For each donor, CD4 naive and CD4 memory were each given three plates, CD8 naive was given two plates, and CD8 memory was given one plate. Blood TCR repertoires of roughly five healthy adults were deeply sequenced to estimate repertoire size and the extent of clonotype sharing between individuals. Per donor, leukapheresis produced somewhere between about 0.94 and 9 billion PBMCs. Libraries were prepared and TCR repertoires were sequenced by different laboratories using diverse techniques, in order to increase sequencing depth and limit assay-specific biases. Summary of the overall study and its limitations: The small number of donors limited the genetic and exposure-history diversity represented. Clonotypes shared by all four sorted-subset donors showed higher generation probabilities than non-shared clonotypes. Based on pairwise subsampling, the degree of clonotype sharing among donors was expected to be affected by sequencing depth. Estimated clonotype richness was generally larger for naive than for memory subsets. Sharing across four donors was observed for 5% to 6.5% of naive CD4, under 4% of naive CD8, 2% to 2.5% of memory CD4, and around 0.4% of memory CD8 clonotypes. Sampling was restricted to blood, and TCR repertoires in tissues likely differ from the TCR repertoires found in blood. Even with the large sequencing depth, rarefaction of the sorted-subset datasets indicated that sequencing was incomplete.

Using the deep immunoSEQ assay, TCR CDR3 regions were amplified from genomic DNA by multiplex PCR. Genomic DNA extracted from each cell subset was distributed evenly over all wells of several immunoSEQ 96-well plates, and each plate served as one replicate. For sorted subsets, each replicate PCR was loaded with about 200 ng genomic DNA, equivalent to 25,000 to 35,000 T cell genomes. Purified libraries were measured with a Qubit 3.0 fluorometer, size-checked on a Bioanalyzer 2100, and measured again with the KAPA Library Quantification kit. Every immunoSEQ 96-well plate was sequenced on a separate single-read 150-cycle Illumina NextSeq 550 flow cell. On the study's bioinformatics: Because only junctional sequences without quality scores were contained in the immunoSEQ output, filtering matching that applied to full-length reads could not be performed. To assign V/J genes and CDR3, sequences were annotated using PyIR, a Python wrapper for IgBLAST v1.9, with IMGT germline references. Any read was removed if the V/J assignment was weak (E-value above 1e-6), the CDR3 was missing, or the read contained stop codons, out-of-frame junctions, or ambiguous translated residues. A V3J clonotype was defined by an identical inferred V gene, J gene, and CDR3 amino acid sequence. Percentage overlap between repertoires was computed as shared unique clonotypes divided by the size of the smaller repertoire. Richness of each repertoire was evaluated using RTK rarefaction, the Chao1 estimator, and Recon v2.1 estimates of unobserved clonotypes. Generation probabilities were computed with OLGA for all TCRbeta clonotypes obtained by the gDNA method from several donors. This is the immuneACCESS table as TCRdb keeps it, with only in-frame sequences that have V and J called. A part of the clones is gone; compared with another copy, unresolved V genes explain less than half, and the rest is unexplained. That table furnishes V, J and clone size, whereas the DNA furnished D and trimming. Across this sample there are around 510,000 clones, with approximately 94% seen only once. Around 0.067% of the sample lies in the top ten.

The donors were healthy, HIV-negative adults who had no recently reported acute infections or vaccinations. All donors were Caucasian adults living in Nashville, Tennessee, USA. CD4+ T cells were enriched through magnetic negative selection, after which naive cells were positively selected on CD45RA and the remaining negative fraction served as the memory subset. Blood was collected by leukapheresis, and PBMCs were isolated by Ficoll-Histopaque density gradient centrifugation and then cryopreserved in liquid nitrogen vapor phase. Analytical flow cytometry was used to check the purity and quantity of every magnetically sorted T cell population. Each sorted fraction had its genomic DNA isolated and then quantified by UV absorbance on a Nanodrop 2000c. The sequence derives from a woman aged 30 to 39 in good health. The sequenced sample was naive CD4+ T cells sorted from blood. The cell subset or site label, as the study defines it: CD45RA+ positively selected.

The CDR3 reads as follows: CASSTRTSGRVFGFEQYF. The bases are TGTGCCAGCAGCACCCGGACTAGCGGGAGGGTTTTTGGATTCGAGCAGTACTTC. The chain links TRBV27 with TRBJ2-5, with 15 junctional bases fitting TRBD2. The J call is doubtful: the DNA matches TRBJ2-7 better. CDR1 and CDR2, per the germline V gene (reference sequence), are MNHEY and SMNVEV. The CDR3 covers 18 residues, taking in both the cysteine and the phenylalanine. The kept DNA is CDR3 alone, 54 bases in frame from the first base.